This T cell receptor beta chain was identified during a study of breast tumors, draining lymph nodes, adjacent tissues (TCRdb year 2016). Regarding the complete study: In breast cancer patients, the study compared the TCR beta repertoires of tumor, adjacent nontumor tissue and axillary lymph nodes. In human breast cancer, the study set out to evaluate how tumor, surrounding tissue and draining lymph node repertoires relate to one another and whether T cells may move between these sites.

This clonotype came up a few times. Its target antigen remains unknown. Per-base qualities were not stored, and no clone one base away is much larger. TCRdb shows the sequencer as Illumina HiSeq 2000. Multiplex PCR amplification was used to generate the TCR beta chain libraries. The amplified TCR beta chain products were analyzed by high-throughput sequencing. The raw public reads went through TCRdb reprocessing: fastp at Q25, MiXCR clone calling, in-frame beta chains kept. Entries that share a CDR3 protein sequence are merged under the most common genes and DNA. In this sample the table shows about 200,000 distinct CDR3 sequences, approximately 36% of which occur a single time. 3% to 4% of the sample is held by the ten biggest clonotypes. Broader findings and caveats from the paper: In luminal-like breast cancer, tumor and nontumor tissue repertoires resembled each other significantly more than in basal-like breast cancer. T-cell repertoire diversity in tumors was found to be lower than in lymph nodes but higher than in nontumor tissue, and preferential V and J gene usage was observed. The conclusion that tumor T cells originate in lymph nodes was framed as consistent with a hypothesis rather than directly demonstrated. The data were considered consistent with the idea that most tumor T cells come from the lymph node and then expand in tumor tissue.

Lymph node samples were obtained from the axillary draining lymph nodes of breast cancer patients. Taken from the germline V gene (reference sequence), the CDR1 and CDR2 loops are GTSNPN and SVGIG. Its CDR3 holds 13 amino acids, cysteine through phenylalanine. The only DNA kept is the CDR3, 39 bases in frame from the first base. Cut back by 3 bases and 6 bases, the V and J ends lie 14 bases apart. The chain was built from TRBV30 and TRBJ1-2, and perhaps TRBD1 as D gene, on 6 matching bases. This receptor was identified in a female donor with breast cancer. Some clones in this sample may be carry-over from other donors' samples. Sequencing used axillary lymph node tissue. The sequenced DNA is TGTGCCTGGAGGGGGGGGGCCTGGGATGGCTACACCTTC. Its product reads: CAWRGGAWDGYTF.